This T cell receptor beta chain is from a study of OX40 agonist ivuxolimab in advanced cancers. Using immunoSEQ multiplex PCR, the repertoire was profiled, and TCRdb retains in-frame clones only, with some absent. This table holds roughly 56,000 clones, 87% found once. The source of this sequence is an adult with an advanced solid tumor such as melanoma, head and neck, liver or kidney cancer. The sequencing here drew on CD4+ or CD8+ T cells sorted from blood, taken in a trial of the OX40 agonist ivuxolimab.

The CDR3 loop reads CAWSASRWDQASQYF. The CDR3, as DNA: TGTGCCTGGAGTGCCTCTAGGTGGGACCAGGCTTCCCAGTACTTC. The gene calls are TRBV30 and TRBJ2-5; tentatively, D is TRBD1 or TRBD2 (5 bases each). Trimming took 1 base from V and 9 from J, leaving 21 bases between them. CDR1 and CDR2 from the germline V gene are GTSNPN and SVGIG (reference sequence). The CDR3 covers 15 residues.